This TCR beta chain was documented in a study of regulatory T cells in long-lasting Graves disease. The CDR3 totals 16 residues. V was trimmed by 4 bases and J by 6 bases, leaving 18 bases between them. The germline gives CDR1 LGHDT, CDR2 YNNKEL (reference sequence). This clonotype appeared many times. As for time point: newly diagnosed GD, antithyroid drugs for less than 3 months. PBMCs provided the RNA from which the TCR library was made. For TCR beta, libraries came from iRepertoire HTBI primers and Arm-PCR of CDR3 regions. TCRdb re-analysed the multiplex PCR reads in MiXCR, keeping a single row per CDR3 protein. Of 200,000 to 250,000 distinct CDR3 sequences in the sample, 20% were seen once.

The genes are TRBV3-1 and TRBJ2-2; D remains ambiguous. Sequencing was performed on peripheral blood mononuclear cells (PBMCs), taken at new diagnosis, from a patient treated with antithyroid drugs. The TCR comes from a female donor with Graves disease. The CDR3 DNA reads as TGTGCCAGCAGCCCACCTGCACATGGGGTGTCCGGGGAGCTGTTTTTT. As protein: CASSPPAHGVSGELFF.